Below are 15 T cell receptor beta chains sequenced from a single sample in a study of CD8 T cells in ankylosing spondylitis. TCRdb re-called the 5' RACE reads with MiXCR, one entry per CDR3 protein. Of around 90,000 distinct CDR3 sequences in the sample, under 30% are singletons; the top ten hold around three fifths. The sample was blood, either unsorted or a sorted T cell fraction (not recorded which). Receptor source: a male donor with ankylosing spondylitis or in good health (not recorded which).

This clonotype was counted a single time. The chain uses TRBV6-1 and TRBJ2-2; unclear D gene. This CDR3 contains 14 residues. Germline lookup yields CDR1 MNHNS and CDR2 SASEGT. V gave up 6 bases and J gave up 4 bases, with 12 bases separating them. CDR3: CASRPPVVTGELFF. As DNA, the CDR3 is TGTGCCAGCAGGCCCCCGGTCGTCACCGGGGAGCTGTTTTTT.

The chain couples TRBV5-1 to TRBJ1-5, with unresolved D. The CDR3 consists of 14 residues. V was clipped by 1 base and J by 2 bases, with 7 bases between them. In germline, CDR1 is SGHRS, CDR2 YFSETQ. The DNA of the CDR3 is TGCGCCAGCAGCTTGAGCACAGGCAATCAGCCCCAGCATTTT. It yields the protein CASSLSTGNQPQHF.

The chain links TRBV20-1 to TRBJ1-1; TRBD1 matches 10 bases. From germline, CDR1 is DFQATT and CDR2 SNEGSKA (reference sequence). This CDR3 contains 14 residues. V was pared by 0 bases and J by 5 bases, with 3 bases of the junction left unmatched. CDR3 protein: CSARDDRGLTEAFF. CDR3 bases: TGCAGTGCTAGAGATGACAGGGGGCTGACTGAAGCTTTCTTT.

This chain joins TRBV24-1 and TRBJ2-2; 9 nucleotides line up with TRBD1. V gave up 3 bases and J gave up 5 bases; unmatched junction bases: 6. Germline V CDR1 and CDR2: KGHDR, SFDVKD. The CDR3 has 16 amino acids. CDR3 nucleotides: TGTGCCACCAGTGATGTGGACAGGGGTTGGACCGGGGAGCTGTTTTTT. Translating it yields CATSDVDRGWTGELFF.

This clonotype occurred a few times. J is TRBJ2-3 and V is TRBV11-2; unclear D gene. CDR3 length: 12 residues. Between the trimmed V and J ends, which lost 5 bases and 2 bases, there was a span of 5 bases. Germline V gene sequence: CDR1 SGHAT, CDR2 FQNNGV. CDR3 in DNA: TGTGCCAGCAGCCCCCACACAGATACGCAGTATTTT. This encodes CASSPHTDTQYF. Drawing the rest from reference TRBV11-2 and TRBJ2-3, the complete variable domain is EAGVAQSPRYKIIEKRQSVAFWCNPISGHATLYWYQQILGQGPKLLIQFQNNGVVDDSQLPKDRFSAERLKGVDSTLKIQPAKLEDSAVYLCASSPHTDTQYFGPGTRLTVL.

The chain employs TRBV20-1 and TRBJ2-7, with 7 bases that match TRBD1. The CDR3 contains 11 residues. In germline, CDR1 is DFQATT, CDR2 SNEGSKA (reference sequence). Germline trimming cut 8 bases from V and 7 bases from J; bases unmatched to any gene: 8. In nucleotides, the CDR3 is TGCAGTCCCTCACAGGGGCGGGAGCAGTACGTC. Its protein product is CSPSQGREQYV.

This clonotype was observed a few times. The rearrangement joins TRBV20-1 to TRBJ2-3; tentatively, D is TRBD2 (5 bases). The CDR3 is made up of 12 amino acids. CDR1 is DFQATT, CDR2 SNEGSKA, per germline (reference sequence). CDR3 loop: CRPAGSTDTQYF. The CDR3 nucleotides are TGCAGACCGGCGGGTAGCACAGATACGCAGTATTTT.

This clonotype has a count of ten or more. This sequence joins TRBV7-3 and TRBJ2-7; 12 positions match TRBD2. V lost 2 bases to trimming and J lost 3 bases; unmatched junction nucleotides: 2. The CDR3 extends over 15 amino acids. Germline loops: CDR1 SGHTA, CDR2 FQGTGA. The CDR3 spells CASSLLAGGDYEQYF. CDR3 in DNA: TGTGCCAGCAGCTTACTAGCGGGAGGGGACTACGAGCAGTACTTC.

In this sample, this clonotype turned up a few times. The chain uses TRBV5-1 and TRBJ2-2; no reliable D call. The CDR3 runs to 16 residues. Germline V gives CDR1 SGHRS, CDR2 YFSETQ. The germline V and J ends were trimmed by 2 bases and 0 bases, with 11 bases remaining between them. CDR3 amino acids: CASSFSLSANTGELFF. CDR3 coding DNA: TGCGCCAGCAGCTTTTCACTGAGCGCGAACACCGGGGAGCTGTTTTTT.

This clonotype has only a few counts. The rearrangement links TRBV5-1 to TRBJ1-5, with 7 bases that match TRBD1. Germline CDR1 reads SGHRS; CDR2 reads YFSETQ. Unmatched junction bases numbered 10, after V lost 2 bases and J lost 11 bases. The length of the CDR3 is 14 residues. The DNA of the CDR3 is TGCGCCAGCAGCTTAAGGGGGCTGGGATCGACCCAGCATTTT. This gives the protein CASSLRGLGSTQHF.

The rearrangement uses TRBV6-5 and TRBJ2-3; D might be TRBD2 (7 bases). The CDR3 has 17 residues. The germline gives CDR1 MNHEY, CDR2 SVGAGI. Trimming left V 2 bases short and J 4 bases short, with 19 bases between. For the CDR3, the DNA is TGTGCCAGCAGTTACACCTACAAGGGGGGGCTGGCAGATACGCAGTATTTT. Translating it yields CASSYTYKGGLADTQYF.

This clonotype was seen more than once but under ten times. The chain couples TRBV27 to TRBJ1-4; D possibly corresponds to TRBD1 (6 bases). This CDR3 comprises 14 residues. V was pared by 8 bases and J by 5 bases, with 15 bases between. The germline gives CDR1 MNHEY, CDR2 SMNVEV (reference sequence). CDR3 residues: CASGRQAANEKLFF. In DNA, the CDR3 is TGTGCCAGCGGGAGACAGGCCGCGAATGAAAAACTGTTTTTT. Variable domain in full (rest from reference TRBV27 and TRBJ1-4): EAQVTQNPRYLITVTGKKLTVTCSQNMNHEYMSWYRQDPGLGLRQIYYSMNVEVTDKGDVPEGYKVSRKEKRNFPLILESPSPNQTSLYFCASGRQAANEKLFFGSGTQLSVL.

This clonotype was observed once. The CDR3 DNA follows: TGTGCCAGCTCACCCAACAAAACACCAGGGGCTGGCTACACCTTC. Amino acids: CASSPNKTPGAGYTF. This chain uses TRBV18 with TRBJ1-2; D might be TRBD1 (6 bases). The CDR3 loop spans 15 amino acids. V was trimmed by 3 bases and J by 7 bases, leaving 18 bases between them. Germline V gene lookup returns CDR1 KGHSH and CDR2 LQKENI.

The DNA of the CDR3 is TGTGCCAGCTCGCCAACCGGGGCCAACACTGAAGCTTTCTTT. Translated: CASSPTGANTEAFF. This chain connects TRBV18 to TRBJ1-1, with D maybe TRBD1 (5 bases). V was trimmed by 6 bases and J by 2 bases, leaving 13 bases between them. Germline V gives CDR1 KGHSH, CDR2 LQKENI. The CDR3 sequence is 14 residues long.

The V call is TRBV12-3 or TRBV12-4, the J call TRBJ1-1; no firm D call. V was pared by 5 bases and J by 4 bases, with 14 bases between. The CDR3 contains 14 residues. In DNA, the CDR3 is TGTGCCAGCAGTCCGGACCCAGGTGGCACTGAAGCTTTCTTT. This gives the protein CASSPDPGGTEAFF.